This T cell receptor (beta chain) came from a study of OX40 agonist ivuxolimab in advanced cancers. Study as a whole: Around 40% of patients had received prior checkpoint inhibitor therapy.

Produced via immunoSEQ multiplex PCR; TCRdb's table is partial and in-frame only. This table has about 64,000 clones, about 91% appearing once. Patients with autoimmune history or systemic immunosuppression were excluded. Germline CDR1 and CDR2: SEHNR and FQNEAQ (reference sequence). The ends were cut back, 10 bases at V and 7 bases at J, with 29 bases in the middle. This CDR3 has 16 residues. The V gene is TRBV7-9, the J gene TRBJ2-7; a weak D match, TRBD2 (5 bases). This clonotype was sampled from an adult with an advanced solid tumor such as melanoma, head and neck, liver or kidney cancer. Specimen: CD4+ or CD8+ T cells sorted from blood, collected in a trial of the OX40 agonist ivuxolimab. The CDR3 bases are TGTGCCACCTCCACGAGCGGCACGGGCGGCGCGGGTGAGCAGTACTTC. Translated: CATSTSGTGGAGEQYF.